This passage covers 14 T cell receptor beta chains from one sample sequenced in a study of beta chain features in type 1 diabetes. Expressed TCRB transcripts were sequenced because the entire RNA isolate underwent reverse transcription. Profiled with immunoSEQ multiplex PCR; TCRdb holds only in-frame clones, not every one. The top ten clones hold roughly 2% of a sample with 150,000 to 190,000 clones, approximately 12% of them seen once. The source material was central memory CD4+ T cells from blood. The source is a man between 18 and 35 years old in good health.

V gene TRBV7-6 combines with J gene TRBJ2-7, with D perhaps matching TRBD2 (6 bases). V was cut by 0 bases and J by 0 bases, with 9 bases left in between. The germline V gene encodes CDR1 SGHVS and CDR2 FNYEAQ. The CDR3 extends over 15 amino acids. CDR3 amino acids: CASSLAGTSSYEQYF. In DNA form, the CDR3 reads TGTGCCAGCAGCTTAGCCGGGACTTCCTCCTACGAGCAGTACTTC.

Only a few counts were recorded for this clone. The chain uses TRBV27 and TRBJ1-3; D is undetermined. The germline V gene has CDR1 MNHEY and CDR2 SMNVEV (reference sequence). This CDR3 is built from 13 residues. Trimming left V 5 bases short and J 2 bases short, with 7 bases between. The CDR3 loop is CASSPSAGNTIYF. The DNA of the CDR3 is TGTGCCAGCAGTCCGTCAGCTGGAAACACCATATATTTT.

This clone has only a few counts. V is TRBV4-3 and J is TRBJ2-3, with 9 bases identical to TRBD2. Germline trimming cut 1 base from V and 2 bases from J; bases unmatched to any gene: 7. Germline CDR1 is LGHNA and CDR2 is YSLEER. This CDR3 comprises 17 residues. CDR3 bases: TGCGCCAGCAGCCAAGTTGGTAGCGGGAGTTACACAGATACGCAGTATTTT. Translating gives CASSQVGSGSYTDTQYF.

This clone came up a few times. The chain is built from TRBV11-2 and TRBJ2-1, with 8 bases that match TRBD1. CDR1 and CDR2 (germline): SGHAT, FQNNGV. Unmatched junction bases numbered 7, after V lost 6 bases and J lost 9 bases. This CDR3 has 13 amino acids. The CDR3 region is CASRRTGSLEQFF. The CDR3 region has the DNA TGTGCCAGCAGACGGACAGGGTCTCTTGAGCAGTTCTTC.

This clone was detected a few times. CDR3 amino acids: CASRTQGAKNIQYF. CDR3 coding DNA: TGTGCCAGCAGAACGCAGGGAGCCAAAAACATTCAGTACTTC. The genes are TRBV21-1 and TRBJ2-4; TRBD1, as called in the table, went unchecked against the DNA. TRBV21-1 represents a pseudogene. CDR3 length: 14 residues.

This chain uses TRBV19 with TRBJ1-2, with D tentatively TRBD1 (5 bases). Between the trimmed V and J ends, which lost 5 bases and 6 bases, there was a span of 19 bases. CDR3 length: 15 amino acids. Germline CDR1 reads LNHDA; CDR2 reads SQIVND (reference sequence). The CDR3 here is CASSPHGTMGDGYTF. CDR3 bases: TGTGCCAGTAGTCCACACGGGACTATGGGGGATGGCTACACCTTC.

This clone was seen more than once but under ten times. This rearrangement joins TRBV27 to TRBJ2-1; tentative D call: TRBD2 (5 bases). The CDR3 is 15 residues long. V gave up 1 base and J gave up 0 bases, with 7 bases separating them. Germline assignment: CDR1 MNHEY and CDR2 SMNVEV (reference sequence). CDR3 coding DNA: TGTGCCAGCAGTTTATTGGGGAGCTCCTACAATGAGCAGTTCTTC. Translation: CASSLLGSSYNEQFF.

The table lists this clone with a few counts. This chain links TRBV7-2 with TRBJ2-7; a possible D gene is TRBD2 (5 bases). This CDR3 is 15 amino acids long. Germline CDR1 and CDR2: SGHTA and FQGNSA. The V gene lost 0 bases and the J gene lost 0 bases, with 9 bases spanning the gap. CDR3 sequence (DNA): TGTGCCAGCAGCTTAGCGGCTGGGAGCTCCTACGAGCAGTACTTC. Protein sequence: CASSLAAGSSYEQYF.

This clone was counted between two and nine times. CDR3 bases: TGCAGCGTTCAGCGGGAGCGGTACACCGGGGAGCTGTTTTTT. The encoded protein is CSVQRERYTGELFF. The V gene is TRBV29-1, the J gene TRBJ2-2, with TRBD2 matching over 8 bases. Per germline, CDR1 SQVTM and CDR2 ANQGSEA. The junction had 5 bases not matched to a gene; V was cut back by 5 bases and J by 3 bases. The CDR3 contains 14 residues.

This clone has just a few counts. The J gene is TRBJ2-7, the V gene TRBV28; a possible D gene is TRBD1 (5 bases). Trimming left V 6 bases short and J 5 bases short, with 14 bases between. Per germline, CDR1 MDHEN and CDR2 SYDVKM. The CDR3 has 13 residues. The CDR3 nucleotides are TGTGCCAGCAGGGCCCAGGGCCGCGACGAGCAGTACTTC. This encodes CASRAQGRDEQYF.

In this sample, this clone turned up once. The chain joins TRBV7-2 to TRBJ2-1; D not certain. There are 15 residues in the CDR3. Per germline, CDR1 SGHTA and CDR2 FQGNSA. V was cut by 2 bases and J by 10 bases, with 18 bases left in between. CDR3 bases: TGTGCCAGCAGCTTAAAGGTCCTCCAACCTCGGGAGCAGTTCTTC. Protein sequence: CASSLKVLQPREQFF.

This clone was counted between two and nine times. The chain recombines TRBV7-2 with TRBJ2-7; D not certain. V was trimmed by 3 bases and J by 0 bases, leaving 6 bases between them. The length of the CDR3 is 13 residues. Germline loops: CDR1 SGHTA, CDR2 FQGNSA. In DNA, the CDR3 is TGTGCCAGCAGCTTGGCAGCCTCCTACGAGCAGTACTTC. It specifies CASSLAASYEQYF.

This clone appeared a few times. This rearrangement joins TRBV6-5 to TRBJ2-7, with TRBD2 matching over 12 bases. CDR1 and CDR2 from the germline V gene are MNHEY and SVGAGI. The CDR3 consists of 15 residues. Trimming at V came to 0 bases and at J to 3 bases, leaving 0 bases not matched to a gene. The DNA for the CDR3 is TGTGCCAGCAGTTACTCGACTAGCGGGGGCTACGAGCAGTACTTC. This gives the protein CASSYSTSGGYEQYF.

V gene TRBV9 combines with J gene TRBJ2-3, with TRBD2 matching 12 bases. Germline V CDR1 and CDR2: SGDLS, YYNGEE. Unmatched junction bases numbered 4, after V lost 4 bases and J lost 1 base. The CDR3 is 16 amino acids. This chain's CDR3 is CASSRTSGVRTDTQYF. In DNA form, the CDR3 reads TGTGCCAGCAGCCGGACTAGCGGGGTCCGCACAGATACGCAGTATTTT. The variable domain in full, with the rest retrieved from reference TRBV9 and TRBJ2-3, is DSGVTQTPKHLITATGQRVTLRCSPRSGDLSVYWYQQSLDQGLQFLIQYYNGEERAKGNILERFSAQQFPDLHSELNLSSLELGDSALYFCASSRTSGVRTDTQYFGPGTRLTVL.